Shown below are 22 T cell receptor beta chains from a single sample sequenced in a study of blood T cell repertoires in COVID-19. This table comes from immunoSEQ multiplex PCR, and its TCRdb copy is limited to in-frame clones, with some not included. Here the sample spans approximately 200,000 clones, about 87% being singletons. The sequenced sample consisted of peripheral blood. The receptors shown here come from a man aged 55 to 70 who had recovered from COVID-19.

This sequence joins TRBV5-4 and TRBJ2-7, with 9 positions matching TRBD2. Germline V gives CDR1 SGHNT, CDR2 YYREEE (reference sequence). The CDR3 extends over 15 amino acids. The V gene end was trimmed by 2 bases and the J gene end by 4 bases; junction bases not matched to a gene: 7. CDR3 DNA: TGTGCCAGCAGCTTAAGGTCTAGCGGGATTTACGAGCAGTACTTC. It codes for CASSLRSSGIYEQYF.

The chain uses TRBV14 and TRBJ1-3; unclear D gene. Germline CDR1 and CDR2: SGHDN and FVKESK. V was pared by 3 bases and J by 0 bases, with 9 bases between. The CDR3 loop spans 15 amino acids. The DNA of the CDR3 is TGTGCCAGCAGCCACCGACTGAACTCTGGAAACACCATATATTTT. This codes for CASSHRLNSGNTIYF.

The chain uses TRBV3-1 (or the pseudogene TRBV3-2) and TRBJ1-1, with D uncertain. Trimming cost V 1 base and J 4 bases, with 10 bases left between them. The CDR3 is 14 residues long. Germline values: CDR1 LGHDT, CDR2 YNNKEL (reference sequence). CDR3 loop: CASSQGQGSTEAFF. CDR3 DNA sequence: TGTGCCAGCAGCCAAGGTCAAGGGAGCACTGAAGCTTTCTTT.

This chain connects TRBV6-5 to TRBJ2-1, with 11 bases identical to TRBD1. The CDR3 runs 16 residues. The ends lost 2 bases at V and 4 bases at J; junction bases unmatched: 4. The germline CDR1 and CDR2 sequences are MNHEY and SVGAGI. Written as DNA, the CDR3 is TGTGCCAGCAGTTACCGGACAGGGGGCGTATACAATGAGCAGTTCTTC. This encodes CASSYRTGGVYNEQFF.

The V call is TRBV5-1, the J call TRBJ2-2; 7 bases match TRBD1. The CDR3 spans 13 residues. The V gene end was trimmed by 1 base and the J gene end by 6 bases; junction bases not matched to a gene: 0. From germline, CDR1 is SGHRS and CDR2 YFSETQ. Written as DNA, the CDR3 is TGCGCCAGCAGCTTGACAGGGGCCGGGGAGCTGTTTTTT. Translating gives CASSLTGAGELFF. Supplemented by reference TRBV5-1 and TRBJ2-2, the full variable domain reads KAGVTQTPRYLIKTRGQQVTLSCSPISGHRSVSWYQQTPGQGLQFLFEYFSETQRNKGNFPGRFSGRQFSNSRSEMNVSTLELGDSALYLCASSLTGAGELFFGEGSRLTVL.

The V call is TRBV24-1, the J call TRBJ1-1, with 9 bases aligning to TRBD1. The CDR3 consists of 15 residues. Germline values: CDR1 KGHDR, CDR2 SFDVKD. The V and J ends lost 4 bases and 3 bases, in that order; junction bases with no gene match: 5. CDR3 region: CATSEYRGHHTEAFF. The CDR3 coding sequence is TGTGCCACCAGTGAGTACAGGGGGCATCACACTGAAGCTTTCTTT.

The CDR3 sequence is CASSLGGGSRSPLHF. The CDR3 DNA reads as TGTGCCAGCAGCTTAGGAGGGGGCTCGAGGTCACCCCTCCACTTT. The rearrangement joins TRBV11-3 to TRBJ1-6, with 7 nucleotides matching TRBD1. Germline V gene lookup returns CDR1 SGHNT and CDR2 YENEEA. V dropped 1 base and J dropped 10; count of bases not matched to a gene: 7. CDR3 length equals 15 residues.

Here the CDR3 DNA reads TGTGCCAGTAGGGGGACTAGCGGGAGGGAACGCCGCGAGCAGTACTTC. Translated, it gives CASRGTSGRERREQYF. The V gene is TRBV19, the J gene TRBJ2-7; 16 bases are a match to TRBD2. Germline loops: CDR1 LNHDA, CDR2 SQIVND (reference sequence). The trim removed 6 bases at V and 6 bases at J, leaving 8 bases unmatched. The CDR3 is 16 residues long.

The chain recombines TRBV5-4 with TRBJ2-5, with unresolved D. This CDR3 region has 12 residues. In germline, CDR1 is SGHNT, CDR2 YYREEE (reference sequence). The germline V and J ends were trimmed by 3 bases and 13 bases, with 16 bases remaining between them. In DNA, the CDR3 is TGTGCCAGCAGCTCCGGGTCGAAACCGGCGTACTTC. Residues: CASSSGSKPAYF.

This sequence joins TRBV7-3 and TRBJ2-5, with D unresolved. With 1 base removed from V and 1 base from J, the gap between germline ends came to 7 bases. Germline V gene sequence: CDR1 SGHTA, CDR2 FQGTGA. The CDR3 is made up of 14 amino acids. Here the CDR3 reads CASSLSEAQETQYF. The CDR3 DNA sequence: TGTGCCAGCAGCTTAAGCGAGGCCCAAGAGACCCAGTACTTC.

This clone was seen only once. This chain connects TRBV24-1 to TRBJ1-5; TRBD1 aligns across 10 bases. The V segment lost 9 bases and the J segment 5 bases; nucleotides outside the gene matches: 12. The CDR3 covers 16 residues. Germline loops: CDR1 KGHDR, CDR2 SFDVKD. The DNA of the CDR3 is TGTGCCACCGGCGAAGGAGAAGGACAGGGGGATCAGCCCCAGCATTTT. Protein product: CATGEGEGQGDQPQHF.

V gene TRBV3-1 (or the pseudogene TRBV3-2) combines with J gene TRBJ1-2; a possible D gene is TRBD1 (5 bases). Germline values: CDR1 LGHDT, CDR2 YNNKEL (reference sequence). CDR3 length: 13 residues. V was trimmed by 1 base and J by 3 bases, leaving 6 bases between them. In DNA form, the CDR3 reads TGTGCCAGCAGCCAAGGGACACACTATGGCTACACCTTC. Translating gives CASSQGTHYGYTF.

The genes are TRBV19 and TRBJ2-4, with a weak D call TRBD1 (6 bases). Trimming shortened V by 6 bases and J by 2 bases, and 11 bases separated the two germline ends. This CDR3 has 14 residues. Germline V gene lookup returns CDR1 LNHDA and CDR2 SQIVND (reference sequence). CDR3 sequence: CASSNRVTKNIQYF. The CDR3 DNA is TGTGCCAGTAGCAACAGGGTTACCAAAAACATTCAGTACTTC.

The chain is built from TRBV28 and TRBJ1-6, with 7 bases that match TRBD1. CDR1 and CDR2 (germline): MDHEN, SYDVKM. The V and J ends lost 5 bases and 0 bases, in that order; junction bases with no gene match: 10. The CDR3 sequence is 18 residues long. For the CDR3, the DNA is TGTGCCAGCAGTCGATCCAACAGGGGCAGCTCCTATAATTCACCCCTCCACTTT. Amino acid sequence: CASSRSNRGSSYNSPLHF.

The rearrangement joins TRBV7-2 to TRBJ1-4; D uncertain. V was shortened by 3 bases and J by 0 bases, with 8 bases between the two germline ends. This CDR3 spans 15 amino acids. Germline V lookup: CDR1 SGHTA, CDR2 FQGNSA. The CDR3 sequence: CASSLRAATNEKLFF. The CDR3, as DNA: TGTGCCAGCAGCTTGAGGGCGGCAACTAATGAAAAACTGTTTTTT.

J is TRBJ2-1 and V is TRBV5-1; 9 nucleotides agree with TRBD1. The ends lost 6 bases at V and 7 bases at J; junction bases unmatched: 8. The CDR3 is made up of 14 amino acids. Germline V CDR1 and CDR2: SGHRS, YFSETQ. The CDR3 region is CASTGTGFVNEQFF. The CDR3 coding sequence is TGCGCCAGCACTGGGACAGGGTTTGTGAATGAGCAGTTCTTC.

This chain uses TRBV24-1 with TRBJ1-1; 8 bases match TRBD1. This CDR3 region has 14 residues. From germline, CDR1 is KGHDR and CDR2 SFDVKD. The junction had 13 bases not matched to a gene; V was cut back by 7 bases and J by 10 bases. The CDR3 sequence: CATRTRQGKSRAFF. CDR3 sequence (DNA): TGTGCCACCAGGACAAGACAGGGGAAGTCTAGAGCTTTCTTT.

V is TRBV6-2 or TRBV6-3 and J is TRBJ1-5, with D uncertain. Germline V gene data show CDR1 as MNHEY and CDR2 as SVGEGT. CDR3 length: 14 amino acids. Deletions cut 4 bases from V and 5 bases from J, with 12 bases between. The CDR3 sequence is CASSSAPTYQPQHF. CDR3 sequence (DNA): TGTGCCAGCAGTTCTGCCCCGACATATCAGCCCCAGCATTTT.

The V call is TRBV7-8, the J call TRBJ2-1; D ambiguous. Germline V gene lookup returns CDR1 SGHVS and CDR2 FQNEAQ. V was trimmed by 3 bases and J by 5 bases, leaving 11 bases between them. The CDR3 spans 14 residues. Written as DNA, the CDR3 is TGTGCCAGCAGCTTTCTGGCGGAGAACAATGAGCAGTTCTTC. Its translation is CASSFLAENNEQFF.

The rearrangement joins TRBV5-5 to TRBJ2-1; D uncertain. CDR1 SGHKS and CDR2 YYEKEE come from the germline V gene (reference sequence). Trimming stripped 1 base from V and 9 bases from J, with 14 bases between. The CDR3 length is 14 residues. CDR3 region: CASSLPGRSSEQFF. DNA of the CDR3: TGTGCCAGCAGCTTGCCCGGTCGTTCGAGTGAGCAGTTCTTC.

Concerning this clone itself: This sample includes further DNA sequences coding for the same CDR3. The chain employs TRBV27 and TRBJ2-2; 7 nucleotides align to TRBD2. V was clipped by 5 bases and J by 4 bases; unmatched bases: 4. The germline V gene encodes CDR1 MNHEY and CDR2 SMNVEV (reference sequence). This CDR3 has 14 amino acids. The CDR3 here is CASSPTGGTGELFF. Written as DNA, the CDR3 is TGTGCCAGCAGTCCCACGGGAGGCACCGGGGAGCTGTTTTTT.

The genes are TRBV30 and TRBJ1-3; 10 bases are shared with TRBD1. The germline gives CDR1 GTSNPN, CDR2 SVGIG (reference sequence). Trimming removed 1 base from V and 5 bases from J; junction bases left unmatched: 11. CDR3 length equals 17 residues. CDR3 amino acids: CAWSGTGGFRGRNTIYF. CDR3 coding DNA: TGTGCCTGGAGTGGGACAGGGGGATTTAGAGGGCGAAACACCATATATTTT.